This T cell receptor beta chain was sequenced for a study of blood T cell repertoires in COVID-19. At the level of the study: PBMCs, B-cell-depleted T cells, or T cells were the source of the cDNA or gDNA that made up the material.

The sample holds one count of this clone. In the original workflow: Estimated nucleated cell counts came from reference gene primer amplification. Only in-frame clones appear in the TCRdb table, and some are missing; sequencing was by immunoSEQ multiplex PCR. V, J and clone size were drawn from that table, and D and trimming were deduced from the DNA. The sample holds 61,000 or so clones; 88% are singletons and the top ten take around 18%. The sequenced sample was peripheral blood. This sequence was found in a woman of 80 years or more with active COVID-19.

This chain's CDR3 is CASRSGRRTEAFF. The DNA for the CDR3 is TGTGCCAGTAGGTCGGGTAGACGCACTGAAGCTTTCTTT. This chain joins TRBV19 and TRBJ1-1; D is unclear. V lost 6 bases to trimming and J lost 4 bases, with 12 bases between them. Germline assignment: CDR1 LNHDA and CDR2 SQIVND (reference sequence). The CDR3 runs 13 residues.